Presented here are 18 T cell receptor beta chains from one specimen sequenced in a study of T cells in women clearing cervical HPV infection. Produced via immunoSEQ multiplex PCR; TCRdb's table is partial and in-frame only. With approximately 18,000 clones in the sample, the ten largest clones hold about 10%. The material sequenced was blood buffy coat. The receptors here all came from a woman aged 18 to 75 with a cervical HPV16 infection that either progressed to CIN3+ or cleared (not recorded which).

CDR3 amino acids: CASSKQINTGELFF. The sequenced CDR3 bases are TGTGCCAGCAGTAAACAGATTAACACCGGGGAG. J is TRBJ2-2 and V is TRBV27; D remains unclear. Read data end 3 residues before the CDR3 end; the end is taken from the germline J gene. V was shortened by 5 bases and J by 2 bases, with 9 bases between the two germline ends. CDR3 length equals 14 residues. Germline loops: CDR1 MNHEY, CDR2 SMNVEV (reference sequence).

This clone registers medium-sized by frequency. CDR3 bases read: TGTGCCAGCAGAGAGGGCAATGAG. This translates into CASREGNE. The full CDR3 protein reads CASREGNEQFF. The rearrangement links TRBV7-9 to TRBJ2-1, with D possibly matching TRBD2 (5 bases). Read sequence stops 3 residues before the CDR3 end, and the germline J gene provides the missing end. Trimming left V 6 bases short and J 6 bases short, with 6 bases between. The CDR3 consists of 11 residues. Germline loops: CDR1 SEHNR, CDR2 FQNEAQ (reference sequence).

Points on this clone: The missing CDR3 end, 3 residues past where the read stops, is filled in from the germline J gene. The gene calls are TRBV20-1 and TRBJ1-2; 9 bases are a match to TRBD1. Germline CDR1 reads DFQATT; CDR2 reads SNEGSKA (reference sequence). The CDR3 extends over 13 amino acids. The CDR3 sequence is CSVRGDRVKGYTF. The CDR3 bases that were read are TGCAGTGTACGAGGGGACAGGGTCAAAGGC.

As for this clone: The read comes to an end 3 residues before the CDR3 does, leaving the germline J gene to fill in the end. The chain couples TRBV20-1 to TRBJ1-3, with TRBD1 as a possible D gene (5 bases). The V and J ends lost 0 bases and 1 base respectively, with 7 bases between them. This CDR3 is built from 14 residues. Germline CDR1 reads DFQATT; CDR2 reads SNEGSKA (reference sequence). The CDR3 is CSARDGTSGNTIYF. CDR3 bases read: TGCAGTGCTAGAGATGGGACTTCTGGAAACACC.

The covered CDR3 bases are TGTGCCAGCTCACAAGGACAGGGTAACTTTGTGGGGACCAACGTC. Its protein is CASSQGQGNFVGTNV. The full CDR3 is CASSQGQGNFVGTNVLTF. This chain joins TRBV18 and TRBJ2-6, with TRBD1 identical over 8 bases. The DNA ends 3 residues before the CDR3 does, and the rest of the CDR3 is filled in from the germline J gene. Germline CDR1 KGHSH, CDR2 LQKENI. The V and J ends lost 4 bases and 8 bases, in that order; junction bases with no gene match: 16. CDR3 size: 18 residues.

Points on this clone: The CDR3 end is not reached by the read, which stops 3 residues before it; the germline J gene fills it in. This rearrangement joins TRBV19 to TRBJ2-5; tentatively, D is TRBD2 (6 bases). Germline loops: CDR1 LNHDA, CDR2 SQIVND (reference sequence). Trimming removed 5 bases at V and 5 bases at J, with 18 bases between. The CDR3 runs 15 residues. CDR3 region: CASSDRPGGRETQYF. Incomplete CDR3 DNA: TGTGCCAGTAGTGACCGACCCGGGGGTAGGGAGACC.

Regarding this clone: The observed sequence ends 3 residues before the CDR3 terminus, with the missing tail filled in from the germline J gene. The V and J genes are TRBV19 and TRBJ1-5; 10 bases are a match to TRBD1. Germline lookup yields CDR1 LNHDA and CDR2 SQIVND (reference sequence). The CDR3 is made up of 15 amino acids. J lost 6 bases, V lost 4 bases, and 6 bases had no gene match. The DNA read from the CDR3 is TGTGCCAGTAGTACCGAGGACAGGGGGAGTCAGCCC. This sequence encodes CASSTEDRGSQP. The entire CDR3 reads CASSTEDRGSQPQHF.

Details on this clone: The read gets to within 3 residues of the CDR3 end, and the germline J gene fills in the rest. The rearrangement links TRBV7-6 to TRBJ2-7; D is perhaps TRBD2 (6 bases). Per the germline V gene, CDR1 is SGHVS and CDR2 is FNYEAQ. The CDR3 runs 15 residues. Trimming stripped 5 bases from V and 1 base from J, with 15 bases between. The CDR3 here is CASSPNWDSSYEQYF. CDR3 bases read: TGTGCCAGCAGCCCTAACTGGGACTCTTCCTACGAG.

With regard to this clone: The missing CDR3 end, 3 residues past where the read stops, is filled in from the germline J gene. The chain links TRBV11-3 to TRBJ2-7, with a weak D call TRBD2 (6 bases). This CDR3 is built from 12 residues. Germline CDR1 and CDR2: SGHNT and YENEEA. V was pared by 4 bases and J by 6 bases, with 10 bases between. The CDR3 DNA, read in part, is TGTGCCAGCAGCTCGGGACTCCGCGAG. It encodes CASSSGLRE. The entire CDR3 protein is CASSSGLREQYF.

For this clone: The read ends 3 residues before the CDR3 terminus; that terminus is restored from the germline J gene. The chain has TRBV20-1 and TRBJ1-1; no clear D. The V end was cut by 2 bases, the J end by 4 bases, with 17 bases between. The CDR3 contains 15 residues. Germline V gene sequence: CDR1 DFQATT, CDR2 SNEGSKA (reference sequence). CDR3 residues: CSARLLNRGGTEAFF. CDR3 DNA, as far as it was read: TGCAGTGCTAGACTCTTAAACAGAGGTGGCACTGAA.

Remarks on this clone: The CDR3 end falls 3 residues outside the read, so it is completed with the germline J gene. The chain carries TRBV20-1 and TRBJ1-2; 10 positions agree with TRBD1. The germline V gene has CDR1 DFQATT and CDR2 SNEGSKA (reference sequence). This CDR3 is 15 amino acids long. The V and J ends lost 1 base and 7 bases, in that order; junction bases with no gene match: 9. CDR3 protein: CSARGVGTGEFGYTF. The CDR3 bases that were read are TGCAGTGCTAGAGGCGTTGGGACAGGGGAGTTTGGC.

A word on this clone: The observed sequence ends 3 residues before the CDR3 terminus, with the missing tail filled in from the germline J gene. The V and J genes are TRBV29-1 and TRBJ2-2; possible D gene TRBD2, 5 bases. CDR1 and CDR2 from the germline V gene are SQVTM and ANQGSEA. CDR3 length: 14 residues. Trimming took 0 bases from V and 4 from J, leaving 9 bases between them. CDR3 DNA, as far as it was read: TGCAGCGTTGAAGATTTGCGGGTCACCGGGGAG. Protein sequence: CSVEDLRVTGE. The full CDR3 protein is CSVEDLRVTGELFF.

The CDR3 bases that were read are TGTGCCAGCAGCCCCGGGAGGGGAAATGAG. Its translation is CASSPGRGNE. The whole CDR3 protein is CASSPGRGNEQFF. The gene calls are TRBV7-3 and TRBJ2-1, with 8 positions matching TRBD2. The DNA ends 3 residues before the CDR3 does, and the rest of the CDR3 is filled in from the germline J gene. This CDR3 contains 13 residues. Trimming at V came to 5 bases and at J to 7 bases, leaving 4 bases not matched to a gene. In germline, CDR1 is SGHTA, CDR2 FQGTGA.

About this clone itself: The read gets to within 3 residues of the CDR3 end, and the germline J gene fills in the rest. This sequence joins TRBV5-1 and TRBJ2-3; D is undetermined. V was trimmed by 0 bases and J by 0 bases, leaving 11 bases between them. This CDR3 has 16 amino acids. The germline gives CDR1 SGHRS, CDR2 YFSETQ. The sequenced CDR3 bases are TGCGCCAGCAGCTTGGTTTCAGCGACTAGCACAGATACG. Residues: CASSLVSATSTDT. The CDR3 reads in full as CASSLVSATSTDTQYF.

To note about this clone: The sequenced fragment ends 3 residues before the CDR3 boundary, so the rest is inferred from the germline J gene. The chain carries TRBV5-1 and TRBJ2-1, with a weak D call TRBD1 (5 bases). The germline gives CDR1 SGHRS, CDR2 YFSETQ. V was pared by 2 bases and J by 9 bases, with 12 bases between. This CDR3 contains 13 residues. The CDR3 spells CASSFKGYLEQFF. CDR3 DNA (partial): TGCGCCAGCAGCTTTAAGGGGTATCTTGAG.

As concerns this clone: The read is 3 residues too short to cover the CDR3 end, so that end is filled in from the germline J gene. The V gene is TRBV30, the J gene TRBJ1-6, with D uncertain. The CDR3 has 13 amino acids. Trimming removed 4 bases at V and 0 bases at J, with 4 bases between. Germline V lookup: CDR1 GTSNPN, CDR2 SVGIG (reference sequence). The CDR3 spells CAWKGSYNSPLHF. CDR3 DNA, as far as it was read: TGTGCCTGGAAGGGCTCCTATAATTCACCC.

Details on this clone: The read finishes 3 residues shy of the CDR3 end, and the germline J gene is used to complete it. The chain uses TRBV15 and TRBJ1-2; the D gene is possibly TRBD1 (6 bases). The germline V gene encodes CDR1 LNHNV and CDR2 YYDKDF (reference sequence). This CDR3 spans 14 amino acids. V lost 1 base to trimming and J lost 3 bases, with 9 bases between them. The covered CDR3 bases are TGTGCCACCAGCAGAGCGGCAGGGGACTATGGC. It is translated as CATSRAAGDYG. The whole CDR3 region reads CATSRAAGDYGYTF.

As to this clone: The read falls 3 residues short of the CDR3 end, and the missing part is taken from the germline J gene. The chain uses TRBV29-1 and TRBJ2-3; TRBD1 is a possible D gene (5 bases). This CDR3 has 13 amino acids. Trimming stripped 4 bases from V and 6 bases from J, with 14 bases between. Per germline, CDR1 SQVTM and CDR2 ANQGSEA. CDR3 bases read: TGCAGCGTTGCTGCAGGGTTAAAGGATACG. It codes for CSVAAGLKDT. The full CDR3 protein reads CSVAAGLKDTQYF.